What follows is one T cell receptor (beta chain) and its context. Antigen unknown. The table came from immunoSEQ multiplex PCR; TCRdb's copy has only in-frame clones and leaves some out. This sample has over 8,500 clones, with about 66% found just once. This specimen comes from a study of neoadjuvant anti-PD-1 for oral cavity cancer. Trimming stripped 3 bases from V and 4 bases from J, with 15 bases between. This CDR3 is built from 15 residues. Germline CDR1 KGHSH, CDR2 LQKENI. Study-level points and caveats: Higher pretreatment blood Treg/Th17 ratios correlated with higher pretreatment blood and lower post-treatment tumor TCRbeta clonality. Expansion of preexisting intratumoral clones was suggested to aid response.

This clonotype originated in a person between 40 and 85 years old with oral cavity squamous cell carcinoma. Source: tumor tissue, taken before nivolumab (anti-PD-1) treatment. The chain uses TRBV18 and TRBJ1-2; possibly TRBD1 for D (5 bases). The CDR3 region is CASSPGGSSPYGYTF. The CDR3 bases are TGTGCCAGCTCACCCGGGGGTTCGTCACCCTATGGCTACACCTTC.